The sequence of this T cell receptor (beta chain) was determined in a study of blood T cells in healthy people across ages. The second PCR ran about 7 to 12 cycles with a sample-barcoded 5' primer and J-beta primers. TCRdb ran MiXCR on the 5' RACE reads and lists one entry per CDR3 protein. The sample records around 1,600,000 distinct CDR3 sequences, roughly 43% being singletons. The specimen was blood. This TCR was sampled from a young woman in good health.

This CDR3 is CASQPRDSMGYGYTF. The CDR3 nucleotides are TGTGCCTCCCAACCTAGGGACAGCATGGGCTATGGCTACACCTTC. This rearrangement joins TRBV7-2 to TRBJ1-2, with TRBD1 matching over 7 bases. Trimming removed 11 bases from V and 4 bases from J; junction bases left unmatched: 16. The germline V gene encodes CDR1 SGHTA and CDR2 FQGNSA. This CDR3 comprises 15 residues. Supplemented by reference TRBV7-2 and TRBJ1-2, the full variable domain reads GAGVSQSPSNKVTEKGKDVELRCDPISGHTALYWYRQSLGQGLEFLIYFQGNSAPDKSGLPSDRFSAERTGGSVSTLTIQRTQQEDSAVYLCASQPRDSMGYGYTFGSGTRLTVV.